The sequence of this T cell receptor beta chain was determined in a study of T cell clonality in common variable immunodeficiency. The V gene end was trimmed by 4 bases and the J gene end by 2 bases; junction bases not matched to a gene: 3. The CDR3 sequence is 15 residues long. Germline-derived CDR1 and CDR2 are SGHAT and FQNNGV. Repertoires were generated with immunoSEQ multiplex PCR, while TCRdb's copy carries only in-frame clones and drops some. The specimen has about 64,000 clones, none found just once. General study points: CVID subjects showed higher TCRbeta clonality than healthy controls. Reportedly, TCR beta sequences from common variable immunodeficiency showed fewer deletions and N-nucleotide insertions.

In this sample, this clone turned up a few times. What it binds is not known. The read falls 3 residues short of the CDR3 end, and the missing part is taken from the germline J gene. Sequencing was performed on peripheral blood mononuclear cells. This clonotype was obtained from a person between 18 and 70 years old in good health. V and J are TRBV11-2 and TRBJ2-7; TRBD2 matches 12 bases. The CDR3 loop reads CASSSRLAGAYEQYF. CDR3 DNA (partial): TGTGCCAGCAGCTCAAGACTAGCGGGGGCCTACGAG.